This is a list of T cell receptor beta chains from one sample in a study of blood T cells in healthy people across ages. Each CDR3 protein is one row after TCRdb ran MiXCR on the 5' RACE reads. The sample includes just under 900,000 distinct CDR3 sequences, less than 35% of them seen just once. Input material: blood. Receptor source: a woman of 80 years or more in good health. The CDR3 runs from the conserved cysteine through the conserved F or W. Each record gives: clone size, D gene, J gene, V gene, CDR3 DNA, CDR3 protein. A D gene is named only where the DNA matches it firmly. For some rows the clone size is stated as once, few or many, or as a class when expanded; others skip it.

abundance: many; d_gene: .; j_gene: TRBJ2-7; v_gene: TRBV27; CDR3nt: TGTGCCAGCGACGGGGCCTACGAGCAGTACTTC; CDR3aa: CASDGAYEQYF
abundance: .; d_gene: .; j_gene: TRBJ2-1; v_gene: TRBV5-1; CDR3nt: TGCGCCAGCACCGTAGCGCTGAGCTCCTACAATGAGCAGTTCTTC; CDR3aa: CASTVALSSYNEQFF
abundance: .; d_gene: .; j_gene: TRBJ1-4; v_gene: TRBV6-1; CDR3nt: TGTGCCAGCAGTGCCACGCGAGCTCCTAATGAAAAACTGTTTTTT; CDR3aa: CASSATRAPNEKLFF
abundance: .; d_gene: .; j_gene: TRBJ2-3; v_gene: TRBV10-1; CDR3nt: TGCGCCAGCAGGGACCAGACGGGAGCCGATGCGCAGTATTTT; CDR3aa: CASRDQTGADAQYF
abundance: many; d_gene: .; j_gene: TRBJ2-5; v_gene: TRBV6-2/TRBV6-3; CDR3nt: TGTGCCAGCAGCCCCTTCTACCCACCGGAGACCCAGTACTTC; CDR3aa: CASSPFYPPETQYF
abundance: many; d_gene: .; j_gene: TRBJ2-1; v_gene: TRBV29-1; CDR3nt: TGCAGCGTTAAACCGGGGTCCTCCTACAATGAGCAGTTCTTC; CDR3aa: CSVKPGSSYNEQFF
abundance: .; d_gene: TRBD1; j_gene: TRBJ1-5; v_gene: TRBV10-3; CDR3nt: TGTGCCATCAGTGTTCAGGGGGATCAGCCCCAGCATTTT; CDR3aa: CAISVQGDQPQHF
abundance: many; d_gene: TRBD2; j_gene: TRBJ2-1; v_gene: TRBV20-1; CDR3nt: TGCAGTGCTCGGACTAGCGGGGGGGCGGGCAATGAGCAGTTCTTC; CDR3aa: CSARTSGGAGNEQFF
abundance: .; d_gene: .; j_gene: TRBJ1-1; v_gene: TRBV9; CDR3nt: TGTGCCGGCAGCGGATCCACGACAGCATCTGAAGCTTTCTTT; CDR3aa: CAGSGSTTASEAFF
abundance: few; d_gene: .; j_gene: TRBJ2-5; v_gene: TRBV7-6; CDR3nt: TGTGCCAGCAGTCAAGGGCCCAGAGAGGCCCAGTACTTC; CDR3aa: CASSQGPREAQYF
abundance: few; d_gene: TRBD2; j_gene: TRBJ2-2; v_gene: TRBV5-1; CDR3nt: TGCGCCAGCAGCTTGGTAACTAGCGGCAGGACCGGGGAGCTGTTTTTT; CDR3aa: CASSLVTSGRTGELFF
abundance: many; d_gene: TRBD2; j_gene: TRBJ2-7; v_gene: TRBV7-2; CDR3nt: TGTGCCAGCAGCCCCACTAGCGGCCGCTCCTACGAGCAGTACTTC; CDR3aa: CASSPTSGRSYEQYF
abundance: many; d_gene: TRBD1; j_gene: TRBJ2-1; v_gene: TRBV18; CDR3nt: TGTGCCAGCTCACCACCCAGGGGGACCTACAATGAGCAGTTCTTC; CDR3aa: CASSPPRGTYNEQFF
abundance: .; d_gene: TRBD2; j_gene: TRBJ2-3; v_gene: TRBV12-3/TRBV12-4; CDR3nt: TGTGCCAGCCGGGCTAGCGGTCTGAGCGCAGATACGCAGTATTTT; CDR3aa: CASRASGLSADTQYF
abundance: few; d_gene: .; j_gene: TRBJ1-6; v_gene: TRBV20-1; CDR3nt: TGCAGTGCTTCCCTCAGGGACCGGTCACCCCTCCACTTT; CDR3aa: CSASLRDRSPLHF
abundance: few; d_gene: .; j_gene: TRBJ1-5; v_gene: TRBV20-1; CDR3nt: TGCAGTGCTAGAGATTACCTAGAGCAGCCCCAGCATTTT; CDR3aa: CSARDYLEQPQHF
abundance: few; d_gene: .; j_gene: TRBJ2-6; v_gene: TRBV5-1; CDR3nt: TGCGCCAGCAGCTTGTTCCCCCAACCGGTGGACTCTGGGGCCAACGTCCTGACTTTC; CDR3aa: CASSLFPQPVDSGANVLTF
abundance: .; d_gene: TRBD2; j_gene: TRBJ2-1; v_gene: TRBV20-1; CDR3nt: TGCAGTGCTAACGGGGCGGGGGACCCCTACAATGAGCAGTTCTTC; CDR3aa: CSANGAGDPYNEQFF
abundance: many; d_gene: TRBD2; j_gene: TRBJ2-3; v_gene: TRBV6-6; CDR3nt: TGTGCCAGCTTGAACGGGGGGGCGGCAGATACGCAGTATTTT; CDR3aa: CASLNGGAADTQYF
abundance: many; d_gene: TRBD2; j_gene: TRBJ2-3; v_gene: TRBV20-1; CDR3nt: TGCAGTGCTAGGAACCCTAGCGGGGGCCCCACAGATACGCAGTATTTT; CDR3aa: CSARNPSGGPTDTQYF
abundance: .; d_gene: .; j_gene: TRBJ2-3; v_gene: TRBV10-3; CDR3nt: TGTGCCTCCAGGGGCCTTCTTAGCACAGATACGCAGTATTTT; CDR3aa: CASRGLLSTDTQYF
abundance: .; d_gene: .; j_gene: TRBJ2-3; v_gene: TRBV20-1; CDR3nt: TGCAGTGCTACGGGTCCTTACACAGATACGCAGTATTTT; CDR3aa: CSATGPYTDTQYF
abundance: few; d_gene: .; j_gene: TRBJ1-1; v_gene: TRBV7-9; CDR3nt: TGTGCCAGCAGCTTCGTCAGTAACAGGAACACTGAAGCTTTCTTT; CDR3aa: CASSFVSNRNTEAFF
abundance: many; d_gene: .; j_gene: TRBJ2-7; v_gene: TRBV12-3/TRBV12-4; CDR3nt: TGTGCCAGCAGTTTCTCCCGGGGGCCTTCCTACGAGCAGTACTTC; CDR3aa: CASSFSRGPSYEQYF
abundance: .; d_gene: TRBD1; j_gene: TRBJ2-5; v_gene: TRBV11-2; CDR3nt: TGTGCCAGCAGCTTATCGGGGACAGCCAAAGAGACCCAGTACTTC; CDR3aa: CASSLSGTAKETQYF
abundance: many; d_gene: TRBD1; j_gene: TRBJ2-6; v_gene: TRBV2; CDR3nt: TGTGCCAGCAGTAGGGACAGGCGGCACGGCTTGTCTGGGGCCAACGTCCTGACTTTC; CDR3aa: CASSRDRRHGLSGANVLTF
abundance: many; d_gene: .; j_gene: TRBJ2-5; v_gene: TRBV7-2; CDR3nt: TGTGCCAGCAGCTTAGCTCGAAGCGGGACCCAGTACTTC; CDR3aa: CASSLARSGTQYF